The T cell receptor (beta chain) under discussion was sequenced for a study of OX40 agonist ivuxolimab in advanced cancers. Study-level information: Three partial responders included one hepatocellular carcinoma patient and two cutaneous melanoma patients. Overall study results and limits: The CD4+ and CD8+ T cells in the blood had expanded clonally by week 6 at 0.1 to 3.0 mg/kg. Low normalized T-cell clonal expansion was additionally recorded for some nonresponders.

In the case of this clone: Its antigen remains unknown.

Autoimmune disease history or systemic immunosuppression barred patients. The protocol was immunoSEQ multiplex PCR, while the TCRdb copy is restricted to in-frame clones and leaves out a portion. The table includes tens of thousands of clones, approximately 86% detected once. Trimming cost V 4 bases and J 4 bases, with 11 bases left between them. Germline CDR1 LNHNV, CDR2 YYDKDF (reference sequence). CDR3 length: 13 amino acids. The gene calls are TRBV15 and TRBJ2-7; D ambiguous. This TCR was recovered from an adult with an advanced solid tumor such as melanoma, head and neck, liver or kidney cancer. The sample in question was CD4+ or CD8+ T cells sorted from blood, obtained in a trial of the OX40 agonist ivuxolimab. The CDR3: CATSTNIGYEQYF. The CDR3 DNA reads as TGTGCCACCAGCACTAACATTGGATACGAGCAGTACTTC.